Below, one T cell receptor (beta chain) is given with its context. Its matching antigen is unknown. These data originate in a study of T cell responses to AZD1222 COVID-19 vaccine. Regarding the study as a whole: White British donors predominated, females outnumbered males, and clonal diversity was possibly underestimated. At study baseline, merely a handful of AZD1222 recipients were seropositive. Sampled repertoires all dated from after the peak T cell response.

Produced via immunoSEQ multiplex PCR; TCRdb's table is partial and in-frame only. This table holds more than 95,000 clones, approximately 86% found once. Whether given at about 4 or about 12 weeks, second doses were pooled. This receptor was obtained from an adult who received the AZD1222 COVID-19 vaccine. The specimen was peripheral blood, collected 28 days after the second AZD1222 dose.

This chain's CDR3 is CATRETGANQPQHF. The CDR3 region has the DNA TGTGCCACCAGGGAGACGGGGGCAAATCAGCCCCAGCATTTT. The chain links TRBV10-3 to TRBJ1-5; D is perhaps TRBD1 (6 bases). This CDR3 has 14 amino acids. Looked up from germline, CDR1 is ENHRY and CDR2 is SYGVKD. Trimming removed 10 bases from V and 4 bases from J, with 17 bases in between.